This TCR beta chain was found in a study of blood T cell repertoires in COVID-19. Per germline, CDR1 ENHRY and CDR2 SYGVKD. This CDR3 has 14 residues. Trimming took off 9 bases at V and 2 bases at J, with 15 bases between the two ends. Sequencing used immunoSEQ multiplex PCR; TCRdb keeps in-frame clones, though not all of them. Of 100,000 to 150,000 clones in the sample, nearly 70% were seen once. The rearrangement links TRBV10-3 to TRBJ2-3; D possibly corresponds to TRBD2 (6 bases). This receptor was obtained from a woman aged 70-85 years with acute or convalescent COVID-19. Sequenced material: peripheral blood. The CDR3 DNA follows: TGTGCCATACGCGGGGACCCCGACACAGATACGCAGTATTTT. Translation gives CAIRGDPDTDTQYF.